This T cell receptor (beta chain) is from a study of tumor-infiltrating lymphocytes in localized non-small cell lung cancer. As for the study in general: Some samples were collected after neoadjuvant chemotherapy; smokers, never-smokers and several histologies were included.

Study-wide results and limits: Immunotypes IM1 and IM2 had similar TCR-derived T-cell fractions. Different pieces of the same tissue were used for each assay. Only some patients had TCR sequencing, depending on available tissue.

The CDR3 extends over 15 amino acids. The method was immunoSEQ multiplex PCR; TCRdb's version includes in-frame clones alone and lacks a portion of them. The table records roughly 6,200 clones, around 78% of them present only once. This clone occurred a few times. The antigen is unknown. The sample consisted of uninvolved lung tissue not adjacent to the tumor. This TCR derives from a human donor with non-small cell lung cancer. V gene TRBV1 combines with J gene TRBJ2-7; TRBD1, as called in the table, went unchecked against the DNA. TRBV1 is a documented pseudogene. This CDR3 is CTSSQDRGKGYEQYF. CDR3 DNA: TGCACCAGCAGCCAAGATCGAGGAAAGGGGTACGAGCAGTACTTC.